This T cell receptor (beta chain) was obtained from a study of OX40 agonist ivuxolimab in advanced cancers. Notes on the study in general: Low normalized T-cell clonal expansion was also seen in some nonresponders.

As concerns this clone: Its antigen remains unknown.

The V end was cut by 5 bases, the J end by 4 bases, with 14 bases between. Germline assignment: CDR1 MDHEN and CDR2 SYDVKM. The CDR3 totals 15 residues. Using immunoSEQ multiplex PCR, the repertoire was profiled, and TCRdb retains in-frame clones only, with some absent. The data show about 24,000 clones, approximately 91% seen once. The J gene is TRBJ2-2, the V gene TRBV28; no definite D call. The sample was CD4+ or CD8+ T cells sorted from blood, taken in a trial of the OX40 agonist ivuxolimab. This TCR came from an adult with an advanced solid tumor such as melanoma, head and neck, liver or kidney cancer. CDR3 sequence: CASSTQSGFTGELFF. For the CDR3, the DNA is TGTGCCAGCAGTACCCAGTCCGGGTTCACCGGGGAGCTGTTTTTT.